These 21 T cell receptor beta chains were sequenced from one sample in a study of T cells in Graves' hyperthyroidism and ophthalmopathy. Researchers took RNA transcripts and amplified the TCR beta CDR3 regions from them. Carried out on the TCR CDR3, a first-round RT-PCR used the HTBI primer set. TCRdb redid the calling of the multiplex PCR reads with MiXCR, one entry per CDR3 protein. The data contain roughly 300,000 distinct CDR3 sequences, under 30% of them singletons. The sequenced sample consisted of blood. The receptors stem from a man aged 35 to 55 with Graves' hyperthyroidism that later progressed to Graves' ophthalmopathy.

This clonotype has ten or more counts. A much larger clone sits a single nucleotide away, making a read error possible. V gene TRBV12-3 or TRBV12-4 combines with J gene TRBJ1-1; 9 bases map to TRBD1. The J segment lost 10 bases and the V segment lost 5 bases, leaving 8 bases of the junction unmatched. The CDR3 is 13 amino acids. The CDR3 region is CASSMTWDRAAFF. CDR3 in DNA: TGTGCCAGCAGTATGACCTGGGACAGGGCAGCTTTCTTT.

The chain links TRBV3-1 to TRBJ2-7, with a possible D match to TRBD1 (6 bases). The CDR3 has 17 amino acids. V was shortened by 1 base and J by 3 bases, with 19 bases between the two germline ends. Germline V gene lookup returns CDR1 LGHDT and CDR2 YNNKEL (reference sequence). The CDR3, as DNA: TGTGCCAGCAGCCAAGGCCTGGGTCCAGGGGTCTTCTACGAGCAGTACTTC. It translates to CASSQGLGPGVFYEQYF.

The rearrangement links TRBV5-1 to TRBJ1-5, with 11 bases fitting TRBD1. The length of the CDR3 is 15 residues. Germline trimming cut 3 bases from V and 6 bases from J; bases unmatched to any gene: 5. CDR1 SGHRS and CDR2 YFSETQ come from the germline V gene. CDR3 sequence: CASSSGTGGFQPQHF. In DNA form, the CDR3 reads TGCGCCAGCAGCTCCGGGACAGGGGGTTTTCAGCCCCAGCATTTT.

The CDR3 loop reads CASSFPGQDQPQHF. CDR3 coding DNA: TGTGCCAGCAGTTTCCCGGGCCAGGATCAGCCCCAGCATTTT. The V gene is TRBV6-2 or TRBV6-3, the J gene TRBJ1-5; D call uncertain. Looked up from germline, CDR1 is MNHEY and CDR2 is SVGEGT. The CDR3 is 14 amino acids. V was pared by 4 bases and J by 5 bases, with 12 bases between.

In its sample, this clonotype was seen many times. The CDR3 DNA is TGTGCCAGCAGCCCAGGGGGGACCAACCAAGAGACCCAGTACTTC. This gives the protein CASSPGGTNQETQYF. V usage is TRBV5-5 and J usage is TRBJ2-5; tentatively, D is TRBD1 (7 bases). Germline CDR1 and CDR2: SGHKS and YYEKEE (reference sequence). V was pared by 4 bases and J by 0 bases, with 13 bases between. The CDR3 totals 15 residues.

Ten or more counts support this clonotype. This rearrangement joins TRBV15 to TRBJ2-5, with TRBD2 matching over 8 bases. V gave up 5 bases and J gave up 4 bases; unmatched junction bases: 9. The germline gives CDR1 LNHNV, CDR2 YYDKDF (reference sequence). This CDR3 contains 15 residues. CDR3 residues: CATSGTNSGIETQYF. The CDR3 coding sequence is TGTGCCACCAGCGGAACCAATAGCGGGATAGAGACCCAGTACTTC.

Only one count was recorded for this clonotype. The chain carries TRBV7-8 and TRBJ1-5, with unresolved D. V was shortened by 5 bases and J by 4 bases, with 6 bases between the two germline ends. CDR1 and CDR2 from the germline V gene are SGHVS and FQNEAQ. CDR3 length: 12 residues. CDR3 amino acids: CASSKTNQPQHF. DNA of the CDR3: TGTGCCAGCAGCAAGACAAATCAGCCCCAGCATTTT. Filled out from reference TRBV7-8 and TRBJ1-5, the complete variable domain reads GAGVSQSPRYKVAKRGQDVALRCDPISGHVSLFWYQQALGQGPEFLTYFQNEAQLDKSGLPSDRFFAERPEGSVSTLKIQRTQQEDSAVYLCASSKTNQPQHFGDGTRLSIL.

This clonotype was seen ten or more times. The rearrangement joins TRBV6-2 or TRBV6-3 to TRBJ1-5; 7 nucleotides agree with TRBD1. This CDR3 region has 14 residues. The J segment lost 7 bases and the V segment lost 6 bases, leaving 9 bases of the junction unmatched. Per germline, CDR1 MNHEY and CDR2 SVGEGT. As DNA, the CDR3 is TGTGCCAGCAGCCGACAGGGTTTCCACCAGCCCCAGCATTTT. The encoded protein is CASSRQGFHQPQHF.

The sample holds a few counts of this clonotype. Since no conserved phenylalanine or tryptophan closes the CDR3, a read error is the likely cause. The rearrangement links TRBV13 to TRBJ1-1; no clear D gene. CDR1 is PRHDT and CDR2 is FYEKMQ in the germline V gene (reference sequence). The CDR3 spans 13 residues. With 4 bases removed from V and 4 bases from J, the gap between germline ends came to 10 bases. The CDR3 region is CASSSGDSTEAFL. The CDR3 DNA sequence: TGTGCCAGCAGCTCCGGGGATAGCACTGAAGCTTTCCTT.

V gene TRBV6-2 or TRBV6-3 combines with J gene TRBJ2-7; D remains ambiguous. CDR3 size: 13 residues. The V end lost 8 bases, the J end lost 1 base, and 12 bases lay between the germline ends. The V gene's germline CDR1 is MNHEY and CDR2 SVGEGT. CDR3 residues: CASSNGYSYEQYF. CDR3 sequence (DNA): TGTGCCAGCTCCAACGGGTATTCCTACGAGCAGTACTTC.

This rearrangement joins TRBV15 to TRBJ1-3; D is uncertain. This CDR3 is built from 13 residues. Per germline, CDR1 LNHNV and CDR2 YYDKDF (reference sequence). V lost 4 bases to trimming and J lost 4 bases, with 8 bases between them. This CDR3 reads CATSTRTGNTIYF. The CDR3 coding sequence is TGTGCCACCAGCACTAGGACGGGAAACACCATATATTTT.

This clonotype was recorded many times. The chain has TRBV30 and TRBJ2-3; a weak D match, TRBD1 (6 bases). Trimming removed 4 bases at V and 4 bases at J, with 12 bases between. Germline V lookup: CDR1 GTSNPN, CDR2 SVGIG (reference sequence). The CDR3 is 13 residues long. CDR3 in DNA: TGTGCCTGGAAAATAGGGGGTGCAGATACGCAGTATTTT. Amino acids: CAWKIGGADTQYF.

This clonotype was detected many times. The V call is TRBV11-3, the J call TRBJ2-2, with 9 bases identical to TRBD2. Germline loops: CDR1 SGHNT, CDR2 YENEEA. V was clipped by 5 bases and J by 6 bases; unmatched bases: 7. The length of the CDR3 is 15 residues. The CDR3 loop is CASSPGLASPGELFF. In DNA, the CDR3 is TGTGCCAGCAGCCCCGGACTAGCGTCTCCCGGGGAGCTGTTTTTT.

This chain links TRBV28 with TRBJ1-1, with unresolved D. V lost 6 bases to trimming and J lost 8 bases, with 19 bases between them. The CDR3 has 14 amino acids. Germline V gene data show CDR1 as MDHEN and CDR2 as SYDVKM. The CDR3 sequence: CASSQATGKGEAFF. CDR3 DNA: TGTGCCAGCAGCCAAGCTACCGGAAAGGGAGAAGCTTTCTTT. Looking up the rest from reference TRBV28 and TRBJ1-1 gives the full variable domain: DVKVTQSSRYLVKRTGEKVFLECVQDMDHENMFWYRQDPGLGLRLIYFSYDVKMKEKGDIPEGYSVSREKKERFSLILESASTNQTSMYLCASSQATGKGEAFFGQGTRLTVV.

The chain carries TRBV6-5 and TRBJ2-7; 7 nucleotides match TRBD1. V lost 0 bases and J lost 7; bases outside the gene matches: 12. This CDR3 region has 16 residues. Per the germline V gene, CDR1 is MNHEY and CDR2 is SVGAGI. CDR3 in amino acids: CASSYSPEGAVGEQYF. The CDR3 DNA follows: TGTGCCAGCAGTTACTCCCCAGAGGGGGCTGTGGGAGAGCAGTACTTC.

This clonotype was recorded at least ten times. The V and J genes are TRBV6-5 and TRBJ2-2; TRBD1 might be the D (6 bases). Trimming left V 6 bases short and J 9 bases short, with 23 bases between. The CDR3 has 16 residues. Germline-derived CDR1 and CDR2 are MNHEY and SVGAGI. The CDR3 loop is CASRTTTGIRGWELFF. The CDR3 nucleotides are TGTGCCAGCAGGACTACTACAGGGATCCGGGGCTGGGAGCTGTTTTTT.

This clonotype was counted at least ten times. V usage is TRBV6-1 and J usage is TRBJ2-2, with a weak D call TRBD2 (5 bases). Trimming pared 7 bases from V and 0 bases from J, leaving 15 bases between. Per the germline V gene, CDR1 is MNHNS and CDR2 is SASEGT. This CDR3 region has 16 residues. The CDR3 nucleotides read TGTGCCAGCAATCCAACCGGGGTAGCGAACACCGGGGAGCTGTTTTTT. Translated: CASNPTGVANTGELFF.

This clonotype was found many times. The chain employs TRBV11-1 and TRBJ1-3; TRBD1 aligns across 9 bases. V was pared by 3 bases and J by 4 bases, with 13 bases of the junction left unmatched. The germline V gene has CDR1 SGHAT and CDR2 FQDESV (reference sequence). The CDR3 spans 18 residues. The CDR3 region is CASSFTGQGVFGGNTIYF. The CDR3 DNA sequence: TGTGCCAGCAGCTTTACGGGACAGGGTGTCTTCGGAGGAAACACCATATATTTT.

There are many counts of this clonotype. This chain links TRBV6-5 with TRBJ1-1, with TRBD1 matching over 9 bases. This CDR3 is built from 15 residues. V shed 4 bases, J shed 6 bases, and the junction held 9 bases outside the gene matches. CDR1 MNHEY and CDR2 SVGAGI come from the germline V gene. CDR3 protein: CASSSPGQGRAEAFF. The CDR3 DNA sequence: TGTGCCAGCAGTTCCCCGGGACAGGGTCGCGCTGAAGCTTTCTTT.

In this sample, this clonotype turned up many times. This sequence joins TRBV14 and TRBJ2-7, with D perhaps matching TRBD2 (6 bases). The ends were cut back, 0 bases at V and 4 bases at J, with 10 bases in the middle. The CDR3 runs 14 residues. Looked up from germline, CDR1 is SGHDN and CDR2 is FVKESK. The CDR3 is CASSQELAGYEQYF. For the CDR3, the DNA is TGTGCCAGCAGCCAAGAACTAGCTGGATACGAGCAGTACTTC.

The genes are TRBV7-2 and TRBJ2-7; 7 bases fit TRBD1. Germline loops: CDR1 SGHTA, CDR2 FQGNSA. This CDR3 is built from 14 residues. V lost 3 bases and J lost 2; bases outside the gene matches: 4. For the CDR3, the DNA is TGTGCCAGCAGCTTCGTCCAGGGGGCCTACGAGCAGTACTTC. Its translation: CASSFVQGAYEQYF.